The next 23 T cell receptor beta chains were all read from a single sample in a study of cytomegalovirus exposure and HLA in healthy donors. Primers included in the PCR were 60 Vbeta and 13 Jbeta primers. TCRdb's table, derived via immunoSEQ multiplex PCR, lists solely in-frame clones and lacks some. The profile shows around 160,000 clones, about 73% of them singletons. What was sequenced was PBMCs. The receptor set was obtained from a man aged 35-49 years in good health and CMV-seropositive.

The chain recombines TRBV4-2 with TRBJ2-7; TRBD1 is a possible D gene (7 bases). Germline values: CDR1 LGHNA, CDR2 YNFKEQ. The CDR3 has 16 amino acids. Between the trimmed V and J ends, which lost 1 base and 2 bases, there was a span of 15 bases. The DNA for the CDR3 is TGTGCCAGCAGCCAAGTGCCAGGGGGGCTTACCTACGAGCAGTACTTC. Translated, it gives CASSQVPGGLTYEQYF.

The CDR3 region has the DNA TGCGCCAGCAGCTTGGTAGTAGGGGACACTGAAGCTTTCTTT. Protein sequence: CASSLVVGDTEAFF. The rearrangement links TRBV5-1 to TRBJ1-1, with a weak D call TRBD1 (5 bases). Trimming cost V 0 bases and J 3 bases, with 9 bases left between them. The germline V gene has CDR1 SGHRS and CDR2 YFSETQ. The CDR3 length is 14 residues.

The gene calls are TRBV7-3 and TRBJ1-5; D remains unclear. Per germline, CDR1 SGHTA and CDR2 FQGTGA. The CDR3 is made up of 14 amino acids. Trimming cost V 7 bases and J 5 bases, with 15 bases left between them. CDR3 nucleotide sequence: TGTGCCAGCACGCAGGATCGCCAACATCAGCCCCAGCATTTT. Translated, it gives CASTQDRQHQPQHF.

The chain links TRBV19 to TRBJ1-1; 12 bases agree with TRBD1. The CDR3 sequence is 15 residues long. Germline assignment: CDR1 LNHDA and CDR2 SQIVND (reference sequence). With 5 bases clipped from V and 2 bases from J, the junction kept 3 bases outside the gene matches. The CDR3 DNA follows: TGTGCCAGTAGTTGGGGGACAGGGGGCAACACTGAAGCTTTCTTT. It specifies CASSWGTGGNTEAFF.

The chain recombines TRBV6-5 with TRBJ2-7, with D maybe TRBD1 (5 bases). The CDR3 sequence is 14 residues long. Trimming stripped 5 bases from V and 4 bases from J, with 15 bases between. CDR1 is MNHEY, CDR2 SVGAGI, per germline. The CDR3: CASSEGESFYEQYF. CDR3 nucleotide sequence: TGTGCCAGCAGTGAAGGGGAAAGTTTTTACGAGCAGTACTTC.

The gene calls are TRBV6-6 and TRBJ2-5, with 15 bases fitting TRBD2. The DNA end favors TRBJ2-7, so the J call may be wrong. The CDR3 contains 16 residues. The V gene's germline CDR1 is MNHNY and CDR2 SVGAGI (reference sequence). CDR3 protein: CASTTGTSGRHYEQYF. The DNA of the CDR3 is TGTGCCAGCACCACCGGGACTAGCGGGAGGCACTACGAGCAGTACTTC.

The gene calls are TRBV19 and TRBJ1-2, with 9 bases that match TRBD1. The CDR3 runs 15 residues. With 5 bases clipped from V and 4 bases from J, the junction kept 8 bases outside the gene matches. In germline, CDR1 is LNHDA, CDR2 SQIVND (reference sequence). The CDR3 nucleotides are TGTGCCAGTAGTTTAAGGACAGGGGCATTCTATGGCTACACCTTC. The encoded protein is CASSLRTGAFYGYTF.

The rearrangement uses TRBV7-8 and TRBJ1-1; D perhaps matches TRBD1 (5 bases). Germline V gene lookup returns CDR1 SGHVS and CDR2 FQNEAQ. The CDR3 runs to 14 residues. The ends were cut back, 3 bases at V and 6 bases at J, with 14 bases in the middle. DNA for the CDR3: TGTGCCAGCAGCTTTTGGGGGGAGCAATCTGAAGCTTTCTTT. Protein: CASSFWGEQSEAFF.

V usage is TRBV28 and J usage is TRBJ2-5; D might be TRBD2 (7 bases). This CDR3 has 13 amino acids. Per the germline V gene, CDR1 is MDHEN and CDR2 is SYDVKM. V lost 8 bases and J lost 4, with 14 bases in between. This chain's CDR3 is CASQGGGLETQYF. As DNA, the CDR3 is TGTGCCAGCCAAGGGGGGGGGCTAGAGACCCAGTACTTC.

On this clone: Relative to the germline gene, one junction end is altered; a read error may explain this. The genes are TRBV18 and TRBJ1-3; D gene uncertain. Germline CDR1 is KGHSH and CDR2 is LQKENI. The CDR3 is 15 residues long. Here the CDR3 reads CASSPGQSSGNTVYF. CDR3 nucleotides: TGTGCCAGCTCACCAGGGCAGAGCTCTGGAAACACCGTATATTTT.

V and J are TRBV6-6 and TRBJ1-1, with 8 bases that match TRBD1. CDR3 size: 16 residues. CDR1 and CDR2 (germline): MNHNY, SVGAGI (reference sequence). The V gene end was trimmed by 2 bases and the J gene end by 5 bases; junction bases not matched to a gene: 10. The CDR3 loop is CASSYGQGARGTEAFF. The CDR3 DNA sequence: TGTGCCAGCAGTTACGGGCAGGGGGCTCGTGGAACTGAAGCTTTCTTT.

The gene calls are TRBV6-1 and TRBJ2-1; 14 nucleotides line up with TRBD2. The CDR3 length is 14 residues. V shed 3 bases and J 9 bases; nucleotides not matched to a gene: 1. The germline V gene encodes CDR1 MNHNS and CDR2 SASEGT. DNA of the CDR3: TGTGCCAGCAGTGAGGGACTAGCGGGAGCTGAGCAGTTCTTC. It yields the protein CASSEGLAGAEQFF.

The chain links TRBV9 to TRBJ2-1, with TRBD2 matching over 9 bases. With V trimmed by 4 bases and J by 6 bases, 14 bases remained unmatched. Germline V CDR1 and CDR2: SGDLS, YYNGEE. CDR3 length: 17 amino acids. This CDR3 is CASSPTLLAGRGNEQFF. The CDR3 nucleotides read TGTGCCAGCAGCCCGACCCTGCTAGCGGGAAGGGGCAATGAGCAGTTCTTC.

The chain has TRBV19 and TRBJ1-5, with no clear D. Germline loops: CDR1 LNHDA, CDR2 SQIVND (reference sequence). V was pared by 7 bases and J by 0 bases, with 13 bases between. The CDR3 is 15 residues long. CDR3 nucleotides: TGTGCCAGTAACCCGGTCCGACTTAGCAATCAGCCCCAGCATTTT. This translates into CASNPVRLSNQPQHF.

The chain uses TRBV6-1 and TRBJ1-2, with a weak D call TRBD1 (5 bases). Trimming cost V 2 bases and J 3 bases, with 10 bases left between them. Germline V CDR1 and CDR2: MNHNS, SASEGT. The CDR3 length is 14 residues. The CDR3 bases are TGTGCCAGCAGTGAAAGGGCGACAGACTATGGCTACACCTTC. This encodes CASSERATDYGYTF.

The genes are TRBV11-3 and TRBJ2-3, with D maybe TRBD2 (5 bases). This CDR3 region has 12 residues. V shed 5 bases and J shed 3 bases, with 6 bases lying between them. Germline-derived CDR1 and CDR2 are SGHNT and YENEEA. The CDR3 bases are TGTGCCAGCAGCGGGAGAACAGATACGCAGTATTTT. It encodes CASSGRTDTQYF.

DNA for the CDR3: TGTGCCAGCAGCCCCCTCGGGGTTTTGACCTTC. Translating gives CASSPLGVLTF. The chain recombines TRBV7-2 with TRBJ1-2; D is uncertain. Trimming removed 5 bases from V and 14 bases from J, with 15 bases in between. Per the germline V gene, CDR1 is SGHTA and CDR2 is FQGNSA. This CDR3 spans 11 amino acids.

This clone was detected a few times. This chain uses TRBV19 with TRBJ2-1; TRBD2 matches at 11 bases. CDR3 length: 17 residues. Trimming cost V 3 bases and J 0 bases; bases outside gene matches: 4. The germline CDR1 and CDR2 sequences are LNHDA and SQIVND (reference sequence). CDR3 nucleotide sequence: TGTGCCAGTAGTATGGGACTAGCGGCGAGCTCCTACAATGAGCAGTTCTTC. Protein product: CASSMGLAASSYNEQFF. Using reference TRBV19 and TRBJ2-1 for the parts outside the CDR3, the full variable domain is DGGITQSPKYLFRKEGQNVTLSCEQNLNHDAMYWYRQDPGQGLRLIYYSQIVNDFQKGDIAEGYSVSREKKESFPLTVTSAQKNPTAFYLCASSMGLAASSYNEQFFGPGTRLTVL.

The chain links TRBV18 to TRBJ2-3, with 7 bases aligning to TRBD1. With 3 bases clipped from V and 4 bases from J, the junction kept 7 bases outside the gene matches. Per the germline V gene, CDR1 is KGHSH and CDR2 is LQKENI. The CDR3 runs to 15 residues. The CDR3 nucleotides read TGTGCCAGCTCACCCCGGGCCACAGGGGCAGATACGCAGTATTTT. As protein: CASSPRATGADTQYF. Variable domain in full (rest from reference TRBV18 and TRBJ2-3): NAGVMQNPRHLVRRRGQEARLRCSPMKGHSHVYWYRQLPEEGLKFMVYLQKENIIDESGMPKERFSAEFPKEGPSILRIQQVVRGDSAAYFCASSPRATGADTQYFGPGTRLTVL.

V usage is TRBV19 and J usage is TRBJ1-1; a weak D match, TRBD1 (5 bases). The CDR3 is made up of 17 amino acids. CDR1 and CDR2 from the germline V gene are LNHDA and SQIVND (reference sequence). Trimming took off 3 bases at V and 2 bases at J, with 19 bases between the two ends. The CDR3 is CASSMFGARGPNTEAFF. The CDR3, as DNA: TGTGCCAGTAGTATGTTCGGGGCGCGGGGTCCTAACACTGAAGCTTTCTTT.

The chain employs TRBV5-1 and TRBJ2-1; D is perhaps TRBD1 (6 bases). Germline V CDR1 and CDR2: SGHRS, YFSETQ. The CDR3 has 14 residues. V was cut by 3 bases and J by 5 bases, with 12 bases left in between. The CDR3 region is CASSSGTLDNEQFF. CDR3 sequence (DNA): TGCGCCAGCAGCTCCGGGACACTAGACAATGAGCAGTTCTTC.

This clone was recorded only once. V usage is TRBV30 and J usage is TRBJ1-1; tentative D call: TRBD1 (6 bases). Trimming shortened V by 0 bases and J by 2 bases, and 13 bases separated the two germline ends. Germline CDR1 reads GTSNPN; CDR2 reads SVGIG (reference sequence). This CDR3 contains 15 residues. The CDR3 bases are TGTGCCTGGAGTGTGCAGGGGTTGGCTAACACTGAAGCTTTCTTT. Protein sequence: CAWSVQGLANTEAFF.

This sequence joins TRBV18 and TRBJ1-4; D uncertain. V was trimmed by 6 bases and J by 8 bases, leaving 10 bases between them. Germline V gene sequence: CDR1 KGHSH, CDR2 LQKENI. This CDR3 has 12 residues. This chain's CDR3 is CASSPRSEKLFF. In DNA, the CDR3 is TGTGCCAGCTCCCCCAGGTCGGAAAAACTGTTTTTT. Variable domain in full (rest from reference TRBV18 and TRBJ1-4): NAGVMQNPRHLVRRRGQEARLRCSPMKGHSHVYWYRQLPEEGLKFMVYLQKENIIDESGMPKERFSAEFPKEGPSILRIQQVVRGDSAAYFCASSPRSEKLFFGSGTQLSVL.